One and the same sample provided the 29 T cell receptor beta chains below, sequenced in a study of cytomegalovirus exposure and HLA in healthy donors. The study ran its PCR with 60 Vbeta and 13 Jbeta primers. Clones were read by immunoSEQ multiplex PCR, and TCRdb kept only the in-frame ones, dropping some. The sample has about 200,000 clones, 65% to 80% seen once. The specimen was PBMCs. The origin of the receptors is a woman aged 25-40 years in good health and CMV-seropositive.

The gene calls are TRBV7-9 and TRBJ1-5, with D tentatively TRBD1 (5 bases). V was pared by 8 bases and J by 5 bases, with 16 bases between. The CDR3 sequence is 14 residues long. Germline V CDR1 and CDR2: SEHNR, FQNEAQ (reference sequence). The CDR3 loop is CASGAGGSDQPQHF. CDR3 nucleotide sequence: TGTGCCAGCGGTGCCGGGGGATCGGATCAGCCCCAGCATTTT.

The chain carries TRBV11-2 and TRBJ2-3, with TRBD2 matching 7 bases. Germline lookup yields CDR1 SGHAT and CDR2 FQNNGV. J gave up 0 bases and V 5 bases, and 8 bases lay outside the gene matches. This CDR3 comprises 16 residues. The CDR3 sequence is CASSPGLVRSTDTQYF. CDR3 nucleotides: TGTGCCAGCAGCCCAGGACTAGTAAGAAGCACAGATACGCAGTATTTT. Full variable domain (remainder filled in from reference TRBV11-2 and TRBJ2-3): EAGVAQSPRYKIIEKRQSVAFWCNPISGHATLYWYQQILGQGPKLLIQFQNNGVVDDSQLPKDRFSAERLKGVDSTLKIQPAKLEDSAVYLCASSPGLVRSTDTQYFGPGTRLTVL.

The genes are TRBV10-1 and TRBJ1-2; D is ambiguous. V gave up 0 bases and J gave up 6 bases, with 11 bases separating them. Looked up from germline, CDR1 is WNHNN and CDR2 is SYGVQD (reference sequence). The CDR3 is 14 amino acids. CDR3 in amino acids: CASSESREANGYTF. CDR3 nucleotide sequence: TGCGCCAGCAGTGAGTCGAGGGAAGCGAATGGCTACACCTTC.

The gene calls are TRBV6-1 and TRBJ2-3; 10 nucleotides align to TRBD2. Trimming at V came to 6 bases and at J to 10 bases, leaving 13 bases not matched to a gene. This CDR3 is 15 amino acids long. Per germline, CDR1 MNHNS and CDR2 SASEGT. The CDR3 DNA follows: TGTGCCAGCAGCTGGGACAGGACTAGCGGAGGGGCGCAGTATTTT. Translated: CASSWDRTSGGAQYF.

The chain uses TRBV30 and TRBJ2-7, with 9 bases identical to TRBD2. V shed 4 bases, J shed 6 bases, and the junction held 10 bases outside the gene matches. CDR3 length: 14 residues. CDR1 is GTSNPN and CDR2 is SVGIG in the germline V gene (reference sequence). For the CDR3, the DNA is TGTGCCTGGAATATAGCGGGAGTGAGCGTCGAGCAGTACTTC. The encoded protein is CAWNIAGVSVEQYF.

V gene TRBV14 combines with J gene TRBJ2-7, with D possibly matching TRBD2 (6 bases). CDR1 and CDR2 (germline): SGHDN, FVKESK. This CDR3 has 13 residues. V lost 4 bases to trimming and J lost 7 bases, with 14 bases between them. In nucleotides, the CDR3 is TGTGCCAGCAGCCGGAGGGCTCCGGGGGAGCAGTACTTC. Its translation: CASSRRAPGEQYF.

This clone appeared a few times. The chain combines TRBV5-6 with TRBJ1-5, with a possible D match to TRBD1 (5 bases). The CDR3 is 17 residues long. V lost 1 base to trimming and J lost 3 bases, with 17 bases between them. CDR1 is SGHDT, CDR2 YYEEEE, per germline. CDR3 sequence: CASSLMGPYALNQPQHF. The CDR3 region has the DNA TGTGCCAGCAGCTTGATGGGGCCGTACGCGCTCAATCAGCCCCAGCATTTT.

The chain carries TRBV7-9 and TRBJ1-2; D is ambiguous. The CDR3 is made up of 12 amino acids. Looked up from germline, CDR1 is SEHNR and CDR2 is FQNEAQ (reference sequence). Trimming pared 4 bases from V and 2 bases from J, leaving 5 bases between. CDR3 loop: CASSSGNYGYTF. The CDR3 nucleotides read TGTGCCAGCAGCTCGGGGAACTATGGCTACACCTTC.

The rearrangement uses TRBV10-3 and TRBJ1-5, with TRBD1 identical over 9 bases. Germline lookup yields CDR1 ENHRY and CDR2 SYGVKD. J was trimmed by 1 base and V by 8 bases; bases with no gene match: 6. This CDR3 region has 15 residues. The CDR3 nucleotides read TGTGCCATCGCCGCAGGGACAGGGAGCAATCAGCCCCAGCATTTT. Translated, it gives CAIAAGTGSNQPQHF.

This rearrangement joins TRBV5-1 to TRBJ2-7; D call uncertain. Germline V gives CDR1 SGHRS, CDR2 YFSETQ. The CDR3 is made up of 15 amino acids. V shed 0 bases and J shed 0 bases, with 10 bases lying between them. The CDR3 region has the DNA TGCGCCAGCAGCTTGGCCGTAGATAGCTCCTACGAGCAGTACTTC. Its protein product is CASSLAVDSSYEQYF.

The rearrangement links TRBV7-9 to TRBJ1-1, with TRBD1 matching over 9 bases. Germline V CDR1 and CDR2: SEHNR, FQNEAQ (reference sequence). CDR3 length equals 15 residues. V shed 5 bases and J 1 base; nucleotides not matched to a gene: 5. In DNA form, the CDR3 reads TGTGCCAGCAGCACCTACAGGGGGCAGAACACTGAAGCTTTCTTT. Translation: CASSTYRGQNTEAFF.

The chain joins TRBV7-6 to TRBJ2-7; D is possibly TRBD1 (8 bases). Germline V gene data show CDR1 as SGHVS and CDR2 as FNYEAQ. The CDR3 runs to 15 residues. The ends were cut back, 6 bases at V and 4 bases at J, with 19 bases in the middle. CDR3 sequence reads: CASSPLYRGGYEQYF. The CDR3 DNA is TGTGCCAGCAGTCCACTCTACAGGGGGGGTTACGAGCAGTACTTC.

The rearrangement links TRBV4-3 to TRBJ1-6, with D perhaps matching TRBD1 (5 bases). V was trimmed by 1 base and J by 10 bases, leaving 14 bases between them. Germline CDR1 is LGHNA and CDR2 is YSLEER. The CDR3 loop spans 15 amino acids. The CDR3 protein is CASSQAGLFRSPLHF. The CDR3 DNA sequence: TGCGCCAGCAGCCAAGCAGGGCTTTTTAGATCACCCCTCCACTTT.

The chain joins TRBV6-6 to TRBJ1-3, with D possibly TRBD1 on 5 matching bases. The CDR3 length is 16 residues. Germline V CDR1 and CDR2: MNHNY, SVGAGI (reference sequence). V lost 6 bases and J 4 bases, leaving 19 bases between the germline ends. The CDR3 bases are TGTGCCAGCAGCTCCCCGCAGTGGGGCTCGGGAAACACCATATATTTT. Encoded protein: CASSSPQWGSGNTIYF.

V usage is TRBV6-5 and J usage is TRBJ2-1, with 10 positions matching TRBD2. The V and J ends lost 2 bases and 6 bases, in that order; junction bases with no gene match: 4. The length of the CDR3 is 15 residues. CDR1 and CDR2 (germline): MNHEY, SVGAGI. The CDR3 protein is CASSYTSGVFNEQFF. The DNA of the CDR3 is TGTGCCAGCAGTTACACTAGCGGGGTATTCAATGAGCAGTTCTTC.

The V gene is TRBV5-4, the J gene TRBJ2-1; 10 bases line up with TRBD2. Germline assignment: CDR1 SGHNT and CDR2 YYREEE (reference sequence). The V gene end was trimmed by 4 bases and the J gene end by 2 bases; junction bases not matched to a gene: 3. This CDR3 region has 15 residues. As DNA, the CDR3 is TGTGCCAGCAGCATCCTAGCGGGGGCCTACAATGAGCAGTTCTTC. Translated, it gives CASSILAGAYNEQFF.

The chain has TRBV15 and TRBJ2-7; 9 bases line up with TRBD2. Germline values: CDR1 LNHNV, CDR2 YYDKDF (reference sequence). V trimming: 4 bases; J trimming: 7 bases; junction bases outside the gene matches: 11. CDR3 length: 15 residues. CDR3 protein: CATSTGLAGSGEQYF. The CDR3, as DNA: TGTGCCACCAGCACAGGGCTAGCGGGATCTGGGGAGCAGTACTTC.

The CDR3 loop is CASRDSGAQNIQYF. For the CDR3, the DNA is TGTGCCAGCAGAGACTCAGGGGCGCAAAACATTCAGTACTTC. V usage is TRBV14 and J usage is TRBJ2-4, with a weak D call TRBD1 (6 bases). In germline, CDR1 is SGHDN, CDR2 FVKESK. There are 14 residues in the CDR3. The V end lost 6 bases, the J end lost 5 bases, and 14 bases lay between the germline ends.

The chain employs TRBV29-1 and TRBJ1-3, with 10 positions matching TRBD1. The germline V gene has CDR1 SQVTM and CDR2 ANQGSEA. J was trimmed by 0 bases and V by 6 bases; bases with no gene match: 5. The length of the CDR3 is 15 residues. CDR3 loop: CSVSGQGHSGNTIYF. The CDR3 bases are TGCAGCGTATCGGGACAGGGGCACTCTGGAAACACCATATATTTT.

The V call is TRBV18, the J call TRBJ2-5, with 13 bases aligning to TRBD2. CDR1 is KGHSH and CDR2 is LQKENI in the germline V gene. V was pared by 3 bases and J by 5 bases, with 9 bases of the junction left unmatched. The CDR3 covers 17 residues. CDR3 bases: TGTGCCAGCTCACCTTGGACTAGCGGGAGTGCCGGGGAGACCCAGTACTTC. It encodes CASSPWTSGSAGETQYF.

The rearrangement links TRBV5-1 to TRBJ1-1; D unclear. The CDR3 is made up of 15 amino acids. The germline V and J ends were trimmed by 2 bases and 6 bases, with 17 bases remaining between them. Germline V gives CDR1 SGHRS, CDR2 YFSETQ. CDR3 in amino acids: CASSFWSEGIAEAFF. The CDR3 DNA sequence: TGCGCCAGCAGCTTCTGGTCGGAGGGCATCGCTGAAGCTTTCTTT.

J is TRBJ1-2 and V is TRBV5-4; TRBD1 agrees at 8 bases. The CDR3 extends over 15 amino acids. Germline V CDR1 and CDR2: SGHNT, YYREEE (reference sequence). J lost 3 bases, V lost 4 bases, and 8 bases had no gene match. As DNA, the CDR3 is TGTGCCAGCAGCGCACGCAGGGGGCTGGACTATGGCTACACCTTC. Protein product: CASSARRGLDYGYTF.

This clone was seen only a few times. This chain uses TRBV27 with TRBJ1-2, with D possibly being TRBD1 (5 bases). There are 16 residues in the CDR3. Germline V CDR1 and CDR2: MNHEY, SMNVEV (reference sequence). The V and J ends lost 5 bases and 1 base respectively, with 17 bases between them. The CDR3 DNA follows: TGTGCCAGCAGTCCCTCGGGGGAAGACCTTAACTATGGCTACACCTTC. Translated: CASSPSGEDLNYGYTF.

The gene calls are TRBV6-5 and TRBJ2-3; TRBD2 matches 12 bases. J was trimmed by 5 bases and V by 4 bases; bases with no gene match: 7. Looked up from germline, CDR1 is MNHEY and CDR2 is SVGAGI. This CDR3 is built from 16 residues. This chain's CDR3 is CASSSRLAGEGDTQYF. CDR3 DNA: TGTGCCAGCAGTTCAAGACTAGCGGGGGAGGGAGATACGCAGTATTTT.

The chain combines TRBV9 with TRBJ2-7, with TRBD2 matching over 13 bases. Trimming took 4 bases from V and 5 from J; bases not matched to a gene: 6. Germline V gives CDR1 SGDLS, CDR2 YYNGEE. The CDR3 has 15 amino acids. The CDR3 DNA sequence: TGTGCCAGCAGCCTTACTAGCGGGGGGGCCCACGAGCAGTACTTC. This encodes CASSLTSGGAHEQYF. Full variable domain (rest looked up from reference TRBV9 and TRBJ2-7): DSGVTQTPKHLITATGQRVTLRCSPRSGDLSVYWYQQSLDQGLQFLIQYYNGEERAKGNILERFSAQQFPDLHSELNLSSLELGDSALYFCASSLTSGGAHEQYFGPGTRLTVT.

V and J are TRBV5-1 and TRBJ1-3, with D perhaps TRBD1 (6 bases). V was shortened by 4 bases and J by 2 bases, with 16 bases between the two germline ends. The germline gives CDR1 SGHRS, CDR2 YFSETQ. The CDR3 is made up of 16 amino acids. The CDR3 nucleotides are TGCGCCAGCAGCAAATTCCAGGGGAAGCCTGGAAACACCATATATTTT. Amino acids: CASSKFQGKPGNTIYF.

This sequence joins TRBV6-5 and TRBJ1-2; TRBD1 matches at 9 bases. V lost 5 bases, J lost 2 bases, and 3 bases stayed unmatched. There are 14 residues in the CDR3. The germline gives CDR1 MNHEY, CDR2 SVGAGI. The CDR3: CASSGDRVNYGYTF. The DNA for the CDR3 is TGTGCCAGCAGTGGGGACAGGGTAAACTATGGCTACACCTTC.

The genes are TRBV11-3 and TRBJ2-2, with D perhaps TRBD2 (7 bases). Germline-derived CDR1 and CDR2 are SGHNT and YENEEA. Trimming took 11 bases from V and 8 from J, leaving 18 bases between them. The CDR3 length is 13 residues. CDR3 region: CAGGGQNTGELFF. The CDR3 DNA follows: TGTGCCGGGGGGGGGCAGAATACTGGGGAGCTGTTTTTT.

The rearrangement uses TRBV7-9 and TRBJ1-4; 8 bases agree with TRBD1. Germline V gives CDR1 SEHNR, CDR2 FQNEAQ (reference sequence). The CDR3 length is 15 residues. The V and J ends lost 4 bases and 2 bases, in that order; junction bases with no gene match: 3. CDR3 coding DNA: TGTGCCAGCAGCTCCGACAGGGGTACTAATGAAAAACTGTTTTTT. Translating gives CASSSDRGTNEKLFF. Looking up the rest from reference TRBV7-9 and TRBJ1-4 gives the full variable domain: DTGVSQNPRHKITKRGQNVTFRCDPISEHNRLYWYRQTLGQGPEFLTYFQNEAQLEKSRLLSDRFSAERPKGSFSTLEIQRTEQGDSAMYLCASSSDRGTNEKLFFGSGTQLSVL.